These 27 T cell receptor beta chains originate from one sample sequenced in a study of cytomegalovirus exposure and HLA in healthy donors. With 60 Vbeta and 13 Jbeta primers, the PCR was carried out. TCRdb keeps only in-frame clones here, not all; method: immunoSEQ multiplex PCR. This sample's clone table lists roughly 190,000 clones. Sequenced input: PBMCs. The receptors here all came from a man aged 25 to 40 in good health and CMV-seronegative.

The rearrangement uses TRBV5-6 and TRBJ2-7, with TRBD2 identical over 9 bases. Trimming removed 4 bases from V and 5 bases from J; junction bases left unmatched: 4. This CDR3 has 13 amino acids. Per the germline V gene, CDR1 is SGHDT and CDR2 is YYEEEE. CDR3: CASSGAGGDEQYF. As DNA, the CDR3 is TGTGCCAGCAGCGGGGCGGGGGGGGACGAGCAGTACTTC.

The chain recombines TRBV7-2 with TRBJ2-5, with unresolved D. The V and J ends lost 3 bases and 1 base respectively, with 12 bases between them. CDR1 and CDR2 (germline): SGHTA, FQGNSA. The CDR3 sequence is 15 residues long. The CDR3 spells CASSFYAGSQETQYF. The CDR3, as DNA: TGTGCCAGCAGCTTTTACGCTGGCAGCCAAGAGACCCAGTACTTC.

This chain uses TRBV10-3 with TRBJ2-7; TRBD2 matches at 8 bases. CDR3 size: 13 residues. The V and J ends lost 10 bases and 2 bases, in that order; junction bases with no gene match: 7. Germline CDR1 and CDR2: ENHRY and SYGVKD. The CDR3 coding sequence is TGTGCCACCCACCGGGAGGGGGCCTACGAGCAGTACTTC. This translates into CATHREGAYEQYF.

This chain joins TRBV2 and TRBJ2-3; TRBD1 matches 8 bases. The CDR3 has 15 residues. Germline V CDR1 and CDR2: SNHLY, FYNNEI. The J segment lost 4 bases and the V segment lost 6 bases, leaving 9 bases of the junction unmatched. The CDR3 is CASSARQGSSDTQYF. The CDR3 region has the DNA TGTGCCAGCAGCGCCCGACAGGGGAGCTCAGATACGCAGTATTTT.

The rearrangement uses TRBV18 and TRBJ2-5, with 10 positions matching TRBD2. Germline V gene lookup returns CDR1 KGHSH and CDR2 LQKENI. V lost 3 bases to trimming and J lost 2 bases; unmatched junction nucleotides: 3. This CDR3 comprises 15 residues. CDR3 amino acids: CASSPSGGPQETQYF. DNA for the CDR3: TGTGCCAGCTCACCTAGCGGGGGGCCTCAAGAGACCCAGTACTTC.

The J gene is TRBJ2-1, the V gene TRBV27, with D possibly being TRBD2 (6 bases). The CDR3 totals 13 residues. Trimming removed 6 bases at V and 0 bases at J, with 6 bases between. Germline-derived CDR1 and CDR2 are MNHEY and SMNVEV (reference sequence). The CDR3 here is CASSGSSYNEQFF. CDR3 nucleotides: TGTGCCAGCAGCGGGAGCTCCTACAATGAGCAGTTCTTC.

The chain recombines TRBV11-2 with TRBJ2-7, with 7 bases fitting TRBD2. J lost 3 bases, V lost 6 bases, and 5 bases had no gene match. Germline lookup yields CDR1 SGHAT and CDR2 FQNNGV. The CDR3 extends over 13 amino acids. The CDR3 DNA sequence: TGTGCCAGCAGGTGGGAGGGCCTCTACGAGCAGTACTTC. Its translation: CASRWEGLYEQYF.

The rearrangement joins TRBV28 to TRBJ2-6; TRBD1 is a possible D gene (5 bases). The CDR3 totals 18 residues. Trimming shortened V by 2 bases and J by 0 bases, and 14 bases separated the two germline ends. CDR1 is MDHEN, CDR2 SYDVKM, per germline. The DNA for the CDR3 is TGTGCCAGCAGTTTACTGGGGCCGAGTGTCTCTGGGGCCAACGTCCTGACTTTC. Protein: CASSLLGPSVSGANVLTF.

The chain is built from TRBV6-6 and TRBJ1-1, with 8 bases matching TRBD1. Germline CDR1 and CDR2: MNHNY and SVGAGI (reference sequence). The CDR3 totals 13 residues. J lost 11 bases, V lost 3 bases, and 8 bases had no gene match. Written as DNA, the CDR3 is TGTGCCAGCAGTTATTCCGGACAGGGCAGGGCTTTCTTT. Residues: CASSYSGQGRAFF.

The chain's CDR3 is CASSPRTGNYEQYF. The CDR3, as DNA: TGTGCCAGCAGCCCCCGAACAGGGAACTACGAGCAGTACTTC. The genes are TRBV7-9 and TRBJ2-7; possible D gene TRBD1, 6 bases. The germline gives CDR1 SEHNR, CDR2 FQNEAQ (reference sequence). Trimming removed 5 bases from V and 3 bases from J, with 14 bases in between. The CDR3 has 14 amino acids. The full variable domain, with the rest looked up from reference TRBV7-9 and TRBJ2-7, is DTGVSQNPRHKITKRGQNVTFRCDPISEHNRLYWYRQTLGQGPEFLTYFQNEAQLEKSRLLSDRFSAERPKGSFSTLEIQRTEQGDSAMYLCASSPRTGNYEQYFGPGTRLTVT.

CDR3 region: CASSVVGGAYNEQFF. CDR3 DNA: TGTGCCAGCAGCGTAGTCGGGGGAGCCTACAATGAGCAGTTCTTC. The V and J genes are TRBV9 and TRBJ2-1, with a tentative D call TRBD2 (6 bases). With 0 bases removed from V and 2 bases from J, the gap between germline ends came to 9 bases. Germline CDR1 is SGDLS and CDR2 is YYNGEE. The CDR3 length is 15 residues.

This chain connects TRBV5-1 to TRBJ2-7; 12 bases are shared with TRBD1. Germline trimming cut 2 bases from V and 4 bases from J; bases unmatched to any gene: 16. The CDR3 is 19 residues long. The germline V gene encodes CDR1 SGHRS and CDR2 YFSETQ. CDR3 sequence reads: CASSFIFSGQGAVSYEQYF. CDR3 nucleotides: TGCGCCAGCAGCTTTATCTTTTCGGGACAGGGGGCGGTTAGTTACGAGCAGTACTTC.

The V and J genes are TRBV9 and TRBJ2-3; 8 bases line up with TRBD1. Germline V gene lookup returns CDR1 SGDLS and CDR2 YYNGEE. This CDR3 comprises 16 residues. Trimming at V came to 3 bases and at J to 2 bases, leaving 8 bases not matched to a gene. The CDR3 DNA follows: TGTGCCAGCAGCGGATTAAGACAGGGGTCCACAGATACGCAGTATTTT. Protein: CASSGLRQGSTDTQYF.

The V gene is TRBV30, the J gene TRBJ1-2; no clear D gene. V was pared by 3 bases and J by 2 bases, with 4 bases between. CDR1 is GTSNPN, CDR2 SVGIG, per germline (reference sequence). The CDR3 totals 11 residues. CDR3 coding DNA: TGTGCCTGGAGCCTCAACTATGGCTACACCTTC. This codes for CAWSLNYGYTF.

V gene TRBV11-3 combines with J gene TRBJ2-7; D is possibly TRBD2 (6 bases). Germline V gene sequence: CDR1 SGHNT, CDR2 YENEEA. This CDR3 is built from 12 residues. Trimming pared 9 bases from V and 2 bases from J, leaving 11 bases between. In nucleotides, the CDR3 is TGTGCCAGTAGCGGCGGCGCCTACGAGCAGTACTTC. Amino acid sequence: CASSGGAYEQYF.

This chain's CDR3 is CASSGRADTQYF. CDR3 DNA sequence: TGTGCCAGCAGCGGGAGGGCAGATACGCAGTATTTT. V usage is TRBV5-4 and J usage is TRBJ2-3; 7 bases line up with TRBD2. Germline V gene sequence: CDR1 SGHNT, CDR2 YYREEE (reference sequence). The CDR3 totals 12 residues. V shed 4 bases, J shed 4 bases, and the junction held 0 bases outside the gene matches.

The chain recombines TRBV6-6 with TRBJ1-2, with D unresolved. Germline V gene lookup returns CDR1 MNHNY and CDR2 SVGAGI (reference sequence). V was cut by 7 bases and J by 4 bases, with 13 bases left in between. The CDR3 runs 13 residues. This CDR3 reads CASILAGGYGYTF. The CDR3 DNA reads TGTGCCAGCATCCTAGCGGGCGGCTATGGCTACACCTTC.

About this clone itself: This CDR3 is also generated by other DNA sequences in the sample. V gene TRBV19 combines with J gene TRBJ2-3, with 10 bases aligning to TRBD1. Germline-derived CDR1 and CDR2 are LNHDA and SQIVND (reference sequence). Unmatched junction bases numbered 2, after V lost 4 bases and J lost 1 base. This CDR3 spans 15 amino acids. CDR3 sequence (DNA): TGTGCCAGTAGTAGGACAGGGGGGGGCACAGATACGCAGTATTTT. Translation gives CASSRTGGGTDTQYF.

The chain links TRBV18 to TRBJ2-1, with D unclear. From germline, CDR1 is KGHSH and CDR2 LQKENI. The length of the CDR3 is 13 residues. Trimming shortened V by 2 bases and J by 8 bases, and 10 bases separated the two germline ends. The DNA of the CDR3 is TGTGCCAGCTCACCATCCCGTAATGATGAGCAGTTCTTC. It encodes CASSPSRNDEQFF. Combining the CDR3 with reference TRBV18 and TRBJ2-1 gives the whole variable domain NAGVMQNPRHLVRRRGQEARLRCSPMKGHSHVYWYRQLPEEGLKFMVYLQKENIIDESGMPKERFSAEFPKEGPSILRIQQVVRGDSAAYFCASSPSRNDEQFFGPGTRLTVL.

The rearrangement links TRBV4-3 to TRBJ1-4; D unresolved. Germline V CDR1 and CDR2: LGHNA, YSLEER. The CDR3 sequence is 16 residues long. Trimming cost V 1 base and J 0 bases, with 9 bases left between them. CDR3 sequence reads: CASSQGQFATNEKLFF. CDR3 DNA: TGCGCCAGCAGCCAAGGGCAATTTGCAACTAATGAAAAACTGTTTTTT.

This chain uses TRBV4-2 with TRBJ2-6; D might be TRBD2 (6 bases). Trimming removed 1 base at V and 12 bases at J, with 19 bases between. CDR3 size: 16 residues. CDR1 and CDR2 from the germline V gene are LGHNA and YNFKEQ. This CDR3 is CASSQAAGDFTSVLTF. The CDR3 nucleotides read TGTGCCAGCAGCCAAGCGGCCGGGGACTTTACCAGCGTCCTGACTTTC.

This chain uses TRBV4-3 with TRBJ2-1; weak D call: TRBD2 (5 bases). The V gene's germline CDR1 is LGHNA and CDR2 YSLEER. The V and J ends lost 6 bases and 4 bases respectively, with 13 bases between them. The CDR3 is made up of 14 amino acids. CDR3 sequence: CASSHIPGYNEQFF. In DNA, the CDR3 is TGCGCCAGCAGTCATATCCCGGGGTACAATGAGCAGTTCTTC.

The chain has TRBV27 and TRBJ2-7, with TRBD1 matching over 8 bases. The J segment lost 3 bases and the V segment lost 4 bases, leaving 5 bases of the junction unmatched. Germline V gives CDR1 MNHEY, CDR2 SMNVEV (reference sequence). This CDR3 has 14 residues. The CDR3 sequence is CASSYGQGYYEQYF. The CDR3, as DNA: TGTGCCAGCAGTTATGGACAGGGTTACTACGAGCAGTACTTC.

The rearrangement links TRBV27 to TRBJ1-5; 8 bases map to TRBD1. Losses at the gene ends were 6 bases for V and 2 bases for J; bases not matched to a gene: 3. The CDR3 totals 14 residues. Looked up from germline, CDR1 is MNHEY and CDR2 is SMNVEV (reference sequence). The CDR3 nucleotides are TGTGCCAGCAGGGACAGGGTGGGCAATCAGCCCCAGCATTTT. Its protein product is CASRDRVGNQPQHF.

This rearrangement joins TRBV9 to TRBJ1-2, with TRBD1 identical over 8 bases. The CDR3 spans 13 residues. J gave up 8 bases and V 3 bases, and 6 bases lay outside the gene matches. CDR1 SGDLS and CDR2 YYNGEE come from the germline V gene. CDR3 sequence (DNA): TGTGCCAGCAGCGCAGGACAGGGCTGGGGCTACACCTTC. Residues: CASSAGQGWGYTF.

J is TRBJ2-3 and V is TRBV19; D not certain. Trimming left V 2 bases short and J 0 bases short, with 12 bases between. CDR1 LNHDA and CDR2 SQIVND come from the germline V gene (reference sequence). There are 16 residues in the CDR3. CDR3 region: CASSIIGTASTDTQYF. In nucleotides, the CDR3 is TGTGCCAGTAGTATAATAGGAACAGCCAGCACAGATACGCAGTATTTT.

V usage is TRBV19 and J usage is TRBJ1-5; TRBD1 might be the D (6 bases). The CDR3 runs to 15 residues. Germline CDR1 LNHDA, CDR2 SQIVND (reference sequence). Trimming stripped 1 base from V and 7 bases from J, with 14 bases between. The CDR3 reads CASSIAGTQRQPQHF. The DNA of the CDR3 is TGTGCCAGTAGTATAGCAGGGACACAAAGACAGCCCCAGCATTTT.